A single sample gave rise to the 21 T cell receptor beta chains below, sequenced in a study of CD8 T cells in Susac syndrome. Roughly 0.45 to 1 ug RNA was reverse transcribed with random hexamers. TCRdb reprocessed the immunoSEQ multiplex PCR reads via MiXCR and lists one record per CDR3 protein. The repertoire includes fewer than 300,000 distinct CDR3 sequences, more than 75% of them detected once, and approximately 0.11% sits in the top ten. The specimen was CD8+ T cells from PBMCs. The receptors originated from a human donor with multiple sclerosis.

The chain links TRBV19 to TRBJ2-4, with TRBD2 matching over 8 bases. J gave up 7 bases and V 6 bases, and 17 bases lay outside the gene matches. Germline loops: CDR1 LNHDA, CDR2 SQIVND (reference sequence). This CDR3 spans 17 amino acids. The CDR3 region has the DNA TGTGCCAGTAGAAGCGGGAGATATCCCCCCCCCGGGAACATTCAGTACTTC. As protein: CASRSGRYPPPGNIQYF.

This chain uses TRBV20-1 with TRBJ2-3, with a tentative D call TRBD1 (6 bases). Germline CDR1 is DFQATT and CDR2 is SNEGSKA (reference sequence). Trimming cost V 3 bases and J 4 bases, with 26 bases left between them. This CDR3 has 18 residues. In nucleotides, the CDR3 is TGCAGTGCTAGTCTATCTCACAGGGTAGATCGGATTGCAGATACGCAGTATTTT. It yields the protein CSASLSHRVDRIADTQYF.

As DNA, the CDR3 is TGTGCCAGCAGTTTATGGGGCCCGTCTATAGGAGAGACCCAGTACTTC. Protein product: CASSLWGPSIGETQYF. The rearrangement joins TRBV27 to TRBJ2-5; D might be TRBD1 (5 bases). Trimming took off 1 base at V and 4 bases at J, with 16 bases between the two ends. The CDR3 spans 16 residues. In germline, CDR1 is MNHEY, CDR2 SMNVEV (reference sequence).

This clonotype has just a few counts. This chain joins TRBV11-1 and TRBJ2-1; D remains ambiguous. V lost 1 base, J lost 4 bases, and 5 bases lay in between. Germline CDR1 is SGHAT and CDR2 is FQDESV (reference sequence). This CDR3 is 13 amino acids long. CDR3 in amino acids: CASSLVGYNEQFF. CDR3 DNA: TGTGCCAGCAGCTTAGTAGGGTACAATGAGCAGTTCTTC.

This clonotype was recorded only once. The V call is TRBV28, the J call TRBJ2-7; 11 bases map to TRBD2. The germline CDR1 and CDR2 sequences are MDHEN and SYDVKM. The V segment lost 5 bases and the J segment 4 bases; nucleotides outside the gene matches: 4. The CDR3 runs to 14 residues. The CDR3: CASSHSGGVYEQYF. The CDR3 region has the DNA TGTGCCAGCAGTCATAGCGGGGGGGTGTACGAGCAGTACTTC. The variable domain in full, completed from reference TRBV28 and TRBJ2-7, reads DVKVTQSSRYLVKRTGEKVFLECVQDMDHENMFWYRQDPGLGLRLIYFSYDVKMKEKGDIPEGYSVSREKKERFSLILESASTNQTSMYLCASSHSGGVYEQYFGPGTRLTVT.

The genes are TRBV11-2 and TRBJ2-1; the D call may be TRBD1 or TRBD2 (7 bases each). CDR3 size: 15 residues. V lost 1 base, J lost 10 bases, and 17 bases lay in between. The germline CDR1 and CDR2 sequences are SGHAT and FQNNGV. CDR3 coding DNA: TGTGCCAGCAGCTTAGTCCAGGGGGGGCGCGAAGAGCAGTTCTTC. This sequence encodes CASSLVQGGREEQFF. Complete variable domain (other parts from reference TRBV11-2 and TRBJ2-1): EAGVAQSPRYKIIEKRQSVAFWCNPISGHATLYWYQQILGQGPKLLIQFQNNGVVDDSQLPKDRFSAERLKGVDSTLKIQPAKLEDSAVYLCASSLVQGGREEQFFGPGTRLTVL.

This clonotype was recorded a few times. This chain links TRBV28 with TRBJ2-7, with 10 bases identical to TRBD2. J was trimmed by 1 base and V by 7 bases; bases with no gene match: 13. From germline, CDR1 is MDHEN and CDR2 SYDVKM. CDR3 size: 17 residues. CDR3 DNA sequence: TGTGCCAGCACGCTAGCGGGGGAGGCTCAGGGTTCCTACGAGCAGTACTTC. It encodes CASTLAGEAQGSYEQYF.

V is TRBV5-6 and J is TRBJ2-1; 11 nucleotides align to TRBD2. The V gene's germline CDR1 is SGHDT and CDR2 YYEEEE. The CDR3 runs to 15 residues. V was clipped by 4 bases and J by 3 bases; unmatched bases: 3. Here the CDR3 reads CASSTSGRLYNEQFF. DNA of the CDR3: TGTGCCAGCAGCACTAGCGGGAGACTCTACAATGAGCAGTTCTTC.

The chain recombines TRBV7-9 with TRBJ2-6; D possibly uses TRBD1 or TRBD2 (6 bases each). The V and J ends lost 0 bases and 6 bases respectively, with 12 bases between them. Germline V lookup: CDR1 SEHNR, CDR2 FQNEAQ (reference sequence). The CDR3 extends over 16 amino acids. The CDR3 DNA is TGTGCCAGCAGCTTAGCCGGGGGCGCCTTGGCCAACGTCCTGACTTTC. Its translation: CASSLAGGALANVLTF.

The V gene is TRBV7-9, the J gene TRBJ2-7; D remains ambiguous. This CDR3 region has 14 residues. V gave up 3 bases and J gave up 6 bases, with 15 bases separating them. CDR1 and CDR2 (germline): SEHNR, FQNEAQ (reference sequence). CDR3 protein: CASSLAAPGREQYF. CDR3 nucleotides: TGTGCCAGCAGCTTGGCCGCCCCGGGTCGCGAGCAGTACTTC.

Written as DNA, the CDR3 is TGTGCCAGCAGCCCCACGGGAATGACAGGCTCGAACACCGGGGAGCTGTTTTTT. It yields the protein CASSPTGMTGSNTGELFF. The V and J genes are TRBV6-1 and TRBJ2-2; D is possibly TRBD1 (6 bases). Trimming stripped 6 bases from V and 0 bases from J, with 20 bases between. The CDR3 runs 18 residues. Per the germline V gene, CDR1 is MNHNS and CDR2 is SASEGT.

The chain carries TRBV7-9 and TRBJ2-2; TRBD1 matches at 9 bases. The CDR3 has 16 amino acids. Per the germline V gene, CDR1 is SEHNR and CDR2 is FQNEAQ (reference sequence). V shed 5 bases, J shed 5 bases, and the junction held 9 bases outside the gene matches. Written as DNA, the CDR3 is TGTGCCAGCAGCCCCCAGACAGGGGGGGCTACCGGGGAGCTGTTTTTT. This encodes CASSPQTGGATGELFF.

The chain has TRBV11-2 and TRBJ2-7; D gene uncertain. The CDR3 loop spans 12 amino acids. Germline CDR1 is SGHAT and CDR2 is FQNNGV. The ends were cut back, 0 bases at V and 6 bases at J, with 6 bases in the middle. CDR3 nucleotide sequence: TGTGCCAGCAGCTTAGAGTCAGCCGAGCAGTACTTC. It translates to CASSLESAEQYF. The complete variable domain, with remaining parts taken from reference TRBV11-2 and TRBJ2-7, reads EAGVAQSPRYKIIEKRQSVAFWCNPISGHATLYWYQQILGQGPKLLIQFQNNGVVDDSQLPKDRFSAERLKGVDSTLKIQPAKLEDSAVYLCASSLESAEQYFGPGTRLTVT.

This clonotype was found once. The rearrangement uses TRBV4-1 and TRBJ2-5; no clear D gene. The germline V gene has CDR1 MGHRA and CDR2 YSYEKL. The length of the CDR3 is 12 residues. Trimming pared 1 base from V and 3 bases from J, leaving 3 bases between. DNA of the CDR3: TGCGCCAGCAGCCAAGCGGAAGAGACCCAGTACTTC. This sequence encodes CASSQAEETQYF.

In this sample, this clonotype turned up once. The V gene is TRBV12-3 or TRBV12-4, the J gene TRBJ1-1, with a tentative D call TRBD1 (5 bases). The CDR3 length is 14 residues. Between the trimmed V and J ends, which lost 3 bases and 12 bases, there was a span of 20 bases. CDR3 region: CASSLGWGIRDTFF. CDR3 DNA sequence: TGTGCCAGCAGTTTGGGGTGGGGGATTAGGGATACTTTCTTT.

The rearrangement uses TRBV4-2 and TRBJ2-5, with D maybe TRBD1 (5 bases). The length of the CDR3 is 11 residues. Germline loops: CDR1 LGHNA, CDR2 YNFKEQ. Deletions cut 8 bases from V and 2 bases from J, with 6 bases between. In DNA, the CDR3 is TGTGCCAGCCGACAGCAAGAGACCCAGTACTTC. This translates into CASRQQETQYF.

The chain is built from TRBV11-2 and TRBJ2-5; 8 bases align to TRBD1. With V trimmed by 8 bases and J by 13 bases, 12 bases remained unmatched. The germline CDR1 and CDR2 sequences are SGHAT and FQNNGV. CDR3 length: 12 residues. CDR3 coding DNA: TGTGCCAGCGCGGGAATGGACAGGGAACGGTACTTC. This translates into CASAGMDRERYF.

The rearrangement joins TRBV15 to TRBJ2-7; D might be TRBD2 (5 bases). The CDR3 runs to 16 residues. Germline lookup yields CDR1 LNHNV and CDR2 YYDKDF (reference sequence). The V gene lost 6 bases and the J gene lost 3 bases, with 21 bases spanning the gap. The CDR3 region is CATRYMDSGLNYEQYF. As DNA, the CDR3 is TGTGCCACCAGATATATGGATTCGGGGTTAAACTACGAGCAGTACTTC.

This clonotype was seen more than once but under ten times. CDR3: CASSGDSYNEQFF. DNA of the CDR3: TGTGCCAGCAGCGGGGATTCCTACAATGAGCAGTTCTTC. J is TRBJ2-1 and V is TRBV7-9; D is undetermined. V was pared by 5 bases and J by 1 base, with 6 bases between. CDR3 size: 13 residues. CDR1 and CDR2 (germline): SEHNR, FQNEAQ (reference sequence).

The gene calls are TRBV20-1 and TRBJ2-3; D remains ambiguous. Trimming cost V 1 base and J 2 bases, with 16 bases left between them. The CDR3 spans 16 residues. Germline V lookup: CDR1 DFQATT, CDR2 SNEGSKA (reference sequence). The CDR3, as DNA: TGCAGTGCTAGAGGGTCAGGCATTCCTTACACAGATACGCAGTATTTT. Translation: CSARGSGIPYTDTQYF.

There are a few counts of this clonotype. The V call is TRBV19, the J call TRBJ1-5; no reliable D call. Per the germline V gene, CDR1 is LNHDA and CDR2 is SQIVND (reference sequence). The length of the CDR3 is 14 residues. Trimming removed 3 bases from V and 3 bases from J, with 9 bases in between. In nucleotides, the CDR3 is TGTGCCAGTAGTATTCGGGATATCAATCAGCCCCAGCATTTT. Protein product: CASSIRDINQPQHF.